These 19 T cell receptor beta chains were all obtained from the same sample, sequenced in a study of cytomegalovirus exposure and HLA in healthy donors. Vbeta (60) and Jbeta (13) primers were used in the PCR. The method was immunoSEQ multiplex PCR; TCRdb's version includes in-frame clones alone and lacks a portion of them. The sample shows around 190,000 clones, around 77% of them seen only once. Sequencing was done on a sample of PBMCs. The source of these receptors is a man aged 55-75 years in good health and CMV-seronegative.

The rearrangement joins TRBV21-1 to TRBJ2-7; the table calls TRBD2, which could not be checked here. TRBV21-1 has pseudogene status. This CDR3 spans 14 amino acids. CDR3 region: CASSNLAGGHEQYF. DNA for the CDR3: TGTGCCAGCAGCAACCTAGCGGGGGGCCACGAGCAGTACTTC.

The V gene is TRBV2, the J gene TRBJ2-6, with 10 bases matching TRBD1. V lost 3 bases to trimming and J lost 0 bases; unmatched junction nucleotides: 8. CDR1 and CDR2 (germline): SNHLY, FYNNEI. The CDR3 extends over 19 amino acids. CDR3 DNA sequence: TGTGCCAGCAGTGAGAAGGACAGGGGGACGGGCTCTGGGGCCAACGTCCTGACTTTC. Translating gives CASSEKDRGTGSGANVLTF.

The rearrangement joins TRBV2 to TRBJ1-5, with D uncertain. Germline lookup yields CDR1 SNHLY and CDR2 FYNNEI. This CDR3 is 15 amino acids long. Trimming removed 6 bases from V and 0 bases from J, with 12 bases in between. The CDR3 region is CASRANLDSNQPQHF. The CDR3 DNA reads TGTGCCAGCAGGGCCAACCTAGATAGCAATCAGCCCCAGCATTTT. Supplemented by reference TRBV2 and TRBJ1-5, the full variable domain reads EPEVTQTPSHQVTQMGQEVILRCVPISNHLYFYWYRQILGQKVEFLVSFYNNEISEKSEIFDDQFSVERPDGSNFTLKIRSTKLEDSAMYFCASRANLDSNQPQHFGDGTRLSIL.

This clone was seen a handful of times. This chain uses TRBV5-4 with TRBJ2-5, with 9 bases aligning to TRBD2. There are 14 residues in the CDR3. The ends lost 4 bases at V and 4 bases at J; junction bases unmatched: 5. CDR1 is SGHNT, CDR2 YYREEE, per germline (reference sequence). CDR3 protein: CASSRGLAPETQYF. The CDR3 DNA follows: TGTGCCAGCAGCCGCGGACTAGCGCCAGAGACCCAGTACTTC.

The rearrangement uses TRBV9 and TRBJ1-1; D is possibly TRBD1 (5 bases). V shed 10 bases and J shed 0 bases, with 13 bases lying between them. CDR3 size: 13 residues. Germline loops: CDR1 SGDLS, CDR2 YYNGEE. CDR3 in amino acids: CAGAEGVNTEAFF. CDR3 coding DNA: TGTGCCGGTGCCGAAGGGGTGAACACTGAAGCTTTCTTT.

The chain links TRBV4-2 to TRBJ1-1; TRBD1 matches at 8 bases. J gave up 5 bases and V 1 base, and 3 bases lay outside the gene matches. Germline CDR1 is LGHNA and CDR2 is YNFKEQ. The CDR3 runs 14 residues. The chain's CDR3 is CASSQAGGRTEAFF. Here the CDR3 DNA reads TGTGCCAGCAGCCAAGCAGGGGGCAGGACTGAAGCTTTCTTT.

This sequence joins TRBV9 and TRBJ2-5; perhaps TRBD1 as D (6 bases). The ends were cut back, 10 bases at V and 8 bases at J, with 21 bases in the middle. Germline lookup yields CDR1 SGDLS and CDR2 YYNGEE. The CDR3 runs 13 residues. Written as DNA, the CDR3 is TGTGCCGGACTTAGATGGGGGCTATTTACCCAGTACTTC. Its translation: CAGLRWGLFTQYF.

This rearrangement joins TRBV19 to TRBJ2-1; D may be TRBD2 (5 bases). This CDR3 has 13 amino acids. V lost 5 bases, J lost 3 bases, and 8 bases lay in between. Germline lookup yields CDR1 LNHDA and CDR2 SQIVND (reference sequence). The CDR3 loop reads CASSVGLYNEQFF. The DNA for the CDR3 is TGTGCCAGTAGTGTAGGACTCTACAATGAGCAGTTCTTC.

The rearrangement uses TRBV5-6 and TRBJ1-1; D gene ambiguous. The CDR3 covers 15 residues. Germline CDR1 is SGHDT and CDR2 is YYEEEE. Between the trimmed V and J ends, which lost 4 bases and 5 bases, there was a span of 18 bases. The CDR3 spells CASSAPTLGGTEAFF. CDR3 DNA sequence: TGTGCCAGCAGCGCACCGACGTTGGGAGGGACTGAAGCTTTCTTT.

V is TRBV9 and J is TRBJ1-2, with 9 bases identical to TRBD1. There are 15 residues in the CDR3. The germline V gene has CDR1 SGDLS and CDR2 YYNGEE. V shed 0 bases and J 7 bases; nucleotides not matched to a gene: 7. CDR3 sequence reads: CASSVAAQGAGGYTF. DNA for the CDR3: TGTGCCAGCAGCGTAGCGGCACAGGGGGCAGGTGGCTACACCTTC.

The chain recombines TRBV28 with TRBJ2-7, with D possibly TRBD2 on 6 matching bases. Germline V gene data show CDR1 as MDHEN and CDR2 as SYDVKM. The V gene lost 1 base and the J gene lost 0 bases, with 10 bases spanning the gap. The CDR3 is 15 residues long. DNA for the CDR3: TGTGCCAGCAGTTTATTTAGCGGACCCTCCTACGAGCAGTACTTC. Translated, it gives CASSLFSGPSYEQYF. Full variable domain (missing parts from reference TRBV28 and TRBJ2-7): DVKVTQSSRYLVKRTGEKVFLECVQDMDHENMFWYRQDPGLGLRLIYFSYDVKMKEKGDIPEGYSVSREKKERFSLILESASTNQTSMYLCASSLFSGPSYEQYFGPGTRLTVT.

The chain joins TRBV5-4 to TRBJ2-7; 14 nucleotides match TRBD2. The V segment lost 3 bases and the J segment 4 bases; nucleotides outside the gene matches: 3. Germline V gene lookup returns CDR1 SGHNT and CDR2 YYREEE (reference sequence). The CDR3 covers 15 residues. The CDR3 loop reads CASSSGLAGEYEQYF. The DNA of the CDR3 is TGTGCCAGCAGCTCGGGACTAGCGGGAGAATACGAGCAGTACTTC. The full variable domain, its missing parts supplied by reference TRBV5-4 and TRBJ2-7, is ETGVTQSPTHLIKTRGQQVTLRCSSQSGHNTVSWYQQALGQGPQFIFQYYREEENGRGNFPPRFSGLQFPNYSSELNVNALELDDSALYLCASSSGLAGEYEQYFGPGTRLTVT.

The chain has TRBV9 and TRBJ1-5; tentatively, D is TRBD1 (6 bases). This CDR3 has 15 residues. Trimming took off 4 bases at V and 3 bases at J, with 14 bases between the two ends. Germline V gene lookup returns CDR1 SGDLS and CDR2 YYNGEE. CDR3 in DNA: TGTGCCAGCAGCTCCGACGGGGGGCCCAATCAGCCCCAGCATTTT. As protein: CASSSDGGPNQPQHF.

Turning to this clone: Its ends do not fully match the called genes, so a read error is possible. This chain links TRBV5-1 with TRBJ1-2; D not resolved. This CDR3 comprises 14 residues. The germline CDR1 and CDR2 sequences are SGHRS and YFSETQ. The CDR3 coding sequence is TGCGCCAGCAACTACGACGGGGAGGGCTATGGCTACCCCTTC. Amino acids: CASNYDGEGYGYPF.

The CDR3 DNA reads as TGTGCCTGGAGTTCCCCCAGGACGAACACCGGGGAGCTGTTTTTT. This encodes CAWSSPRTNTGELFF. The genes are TRBV30 and TRBJ2-2; no reliable D call. V gave up 2 bases and J gave up 0 bases, with 10 bases separating them. The length of the CDR3 is 15 residues. The V gene's germline CDR1 is GTSNPN and CDR2 SVGIG (reference sequence).

The chain couples TRBV28 to TRBJ2-3; no firm D call. From germline, CDR1 is MDHEN and CDR2 SYDVKM. This CDR3 is built from 14 residues. Between the trimmed V and J ends, which lost 5 bases and 4 bases, there was a span of 13 bases. The CDR3 nucleotides are TGTGCCAGCAGTCTCCGTAGAGGCGCAGATACGCAGTATTTT. It translates to CASSLRRGADTQYF.

Here the CDR3 reads CASSEDVQGQGYTF. The CDR3 coding sequence is TGTGCCAGCAGTGAAGACGTCCAGGGGCAAGGCTACACCTTC. This chain links TRBV6-1 with TRBJ1-2; D possibly corresponds to TRBD1 (6 bases). Trimming cost V 1 base and J 8 bases, with 14 bases left between them. Germline CDR1 and CDR2: MNHNS and SASEGT. This CDR3 region has 14 residues.

This chain links TRBV27 with TRBJ2-5; 14 nucleotides line up with TRBD2. The DNA end favors TRBJ2-7, so the J call may be wrong. CDR3 length: 18 residues. From germline, CDR1 is MNHEY and CDR2 SMNVEV (reference sequence). The CDR3 DNA reads TGTGCCAGCAGTAAAGACCCGGGACTAGCGGGAGTAAGCAACGAGCAGTACTTC. Protein sequence: CASSKDPGLAGVSNEQYF.

V gene TRBV10-1 combines with J gene TRBJ2-4; a weak D match, TRBD2 (5 bases). The CDR3 is 14 residues long. In germline, CDR1 is WNHNN, CDR2 SYGVQD (reference sequence). V was clipped by 2 bases and J by 2 bases, with 7 bases between them. The CDR3 sequence is CASSERGTKNIQYF. The CDR3 coding sequence is TGCGCCAGCAGTGAGCGGGGAACCAAAAACATTCAGTACTTC.